This entry lists 25 T cell receptor beta chains sequenced from one sample in a study of blood T cell repertoires in COVID-19. The repertoire was sequenced with immunoSEQ multiplex PCR; TCRdb's copy has only in-frame clones and lacks some. The sample holds 75,000 to 90,000 clones, roughly 80% seen once. The source material was peripheral blood. All receptors come from an older man with active or convalescent COVID-19.

The V call is TRBV14, the J call TRBJ1-1; no definite D call. Germline V gives CDR1 SGHDN, CDR2 FVKESK. This CDR3 comprises 15 residues. V was pared by 0 bases and J by 5 bases, with 13 bases between. CDR3 residues: CASSQDRLWRTEAFF. The CDR3 DNA reads TGTGCCAGCAGCCAAGATCGTTTATGGCGGACTGAAGCTTTCTTT. Complete variable domain (other parts from reference TRBV14 and TRBJ1-1): EAGVTQFPSHSVIEKGQTVTLRCDPISGHDNLYWYRRVMGKEIKFLLHFVKESKQDESGMPNNRFLAERTGGTYSTLKVQPAELEDSGVYFCASSQDRLWRTEAFFGQGTRLTVV.

The gene calls are TRBV18 and TRBJ2-1; weak D call: TRBD1 (5 bases). Germline V gives CDR1 KGHSH, CDR2 LQKENI. Trimming pared 4 bases from V and 10 bases from J, leaving 17 bases between. The CDR3 contains 14 residues. CDR3 region: CASSRPLQGSEQFF. CDR3 coding DNA: TGTGCCAGCTCACGACCTTTGCAGGGTAGCGAGCAGTTCTTC.

This chain joins TRBV10-3 and TRBJ2-1; TRBD1 matches at 10 bases. V was pared by 6 bases and J by 14 bases, with 7 bases of the junction left unmatched. From germline, CDR1 is ENHRY and CDR2 SYGVKD. The CDR3 is 12 residues long. CDR3 residues: CAISGDRGNEFF. CDR3 DNA: TGTGCCATCAGCGGGGACAGGGGAAATGAGTTCTTC.

The V call is TRBV5-5, the J call TRBJ1-5, with D perhaps TRBD1 (5 bases). Trimming pared 4 bases from V and 0 bases from J, leaving 14 bases between. Germline V gives CDR1 SGHKS, CDR2 YYEKEE (reference sequence). The CDR3 extends over 16 amino acids. The CDR3 nucleotides read TGTGCCAGCAGCCCCCAGCAACAGGTTAGCAATCAGCCCCAGCATTTT. Its protein product is CASSPQQQVSNQPQHF.

The chain uses TRBV27 and TRBJ2-1; no clear D. The V end lost 2 bases, the J end lost 7 bases, and 9 bases lay between the germline ends. This CDR3 has 13 residues. Germline V gene lookup returns CDR1 MNHEY and CDR2 SMNVEV (reference sequence). CDR3 bases: TGTGCCAGCAGTTTAGAACAGCCAAATGAGCAGTTCTTC. Translating it yields CASSLEQPNEQFF.

V is TRBV11-3 and J is TRBJ1-1; D remains unclear. Germline V gene data show CDR1 as SGHNT and CDR2 as YENEEA. The CDR3 spans 12 residues. The ends were cut back, 6 bases at V and 3 bases at J, with 8 bases in the middle. CDR3: CASSLQDTEAFF. The CDR3 DNA sequence: TGTGCCAGCAGTCTTCAGGACACTGAAGCTTTCTTT. Looking up the rest from reference TRBV11-3 and TRBJ1-1 gives the full variable domain: EAGVVQSPRYKIIEKKQPVAFWCNPISGHNTLYWYLQNLGQGPELLIRYENEEAVDDSQLPKDRFSAERLKGVDSTLKIQPAELGDSAVYLCASSLQDTEAFFGQGTRLTVV.

The chain couples TRBV5-6 to TRBJ2-3; D may be TRBD2 (5 bases). Germline lookup yields CDR1 SGHDT and CDR2 YYEEEE. This CDR3 contains 16 residues. Trimming removed 0 bases at V and 1 base at J, with 12 bases between. CDR3 in DNA: TGTGCCAGCAGCTTGGCTGTTGGACTCGGCACAGATACGCAGTATTTT. The encoded protein is CASSLAVGLGTDTQYF.

CDR3 DNA: TGTGCTAGTCAGGGCTCTAGCACAGATACGCAGTATTTT. This gives the protein CASQGSSTDTQYF. The chain employs TRBV12-5 and TRBJ2-3, with a tentative D call TRBD1 (5 bases). V shed 8 bases and J shed 0 bases, with 9 bases lying between them. This CDR3 has 13 residues. Looked up from germline, CDR1 is LGHNT and CDR2 is FRNRAP.

The CDR3 protein is CATSGRSWTGDNSNQPQHF. CDR3 sequence (DNA): TGTGCCACCAGTGGACGGTCATGGACAGGGGATAATAGCAATCAGCCCCAGCATTTT. The gene calls are TRBV24-1 and TRBJ1-5, with 9 bases fitting TRBD1. V lost 5 bases, J lost 0 bases, and 13 bases stayed unmatched. The CDR3 runs 19 residues. Germline V gene data show CDR1 as KGHDR and CDR2 as SFDVKD.

This chain joins TRBV5-1 and TRBJ2-3; 8 positions agree with TRBD1. This CDR3 has 16 amino acids. Trimming at V came to 5 bases and at J to 0 bases, leaving 8 bases not matched to a gene. The germline gives CDR1 SGHRS, CDR2 YFSETQ. The CDR3 region has the DNA TGCGCCAGCAGACCCGGAGGGACAGGAAGCACAGATACGCAGTATTTT. Amino acids: CASRPGGTGSTDTQYF.

V gene TRBV12-3 or TRBV12-4 combines with J gene TRBJ1-5; D gene uncertain. The V end was cut by 5 bases, the J end by 13 bases, with 12 bases between. The CDR3 extends over 11 amino acids. CDR3 nucleotide sequence: TGTGCCAGCAGTAGGACTGGGCCGCAGCATTTT. Protein product: CASSRTGPQHF.

J is TRBJ2-3 and V is TRBV30, with 7 bases matching TRBD2. Germline lookup yields CDR1 GTSNPN and CDR2 SVGIG (reference sequence). CDR3 length equals 12 residues. The J segment lost 7 bases and the V segment lost 5 bases, leaving 6 bases of the junction unmatched. CDR3 loop: CAWAAGANTQYF. In DNA form, the CDR3 reads TGTGCCTGGGCCGCGGGAGCGAATACGCAGTATTTT.

The chain links TRBV5-1 to TRBJ2-5; TRBD2 agrees at 8 bases. Germline trimming cut 2 bases from V and 3 bases from J; bases unmatched to any gene: 0. The CDR3 has 13 amino acids. CDR1 and CDR2 (germline): SGHRS, YFSETQ. CDR3 residues: CASSFGGEETQYF. For the CDR3, the DNA is TGCGCCAGCAGCTTCGGGGGGGAAGAGACCCAGTACTTC.

The chain uses TRBV30 and TRBJ1-5, with TRBD1 matching 10 bases. Trimming cost V 6 bases and J 3 bases; bases outside gene matches: 14. The length of the CDR3 is 17 residues. CDR1 is GTSNPN, CDR2 SVGIG, per germline (reference sequence). Here the CDR3 reads CACQDRGGDYTNQPQHF. The CDR3 DNA is TGTGCCTGCCAGGACAGGGGGGGGGATTATACCAATCAGCCCCAGCATTTT.

The chain carries TRBV6-5 and TRBJ1-2, with D possibly matching TRBD1 (6 bases). Germline V gene sequence: CDR1 MNHEY, CDR2 SVGAGI. The CDR3 runs 13 residues. V lost 6 bases and J lost 4, with 12 bases in between. For the CDR3, the DNA is TGTGCCAGCAGGGACAGAGCCCTCTATGGCTACACCTTC. It yields the protein CASRDRALYGYTF.

This chain connects TRBV9 to TRBJ1-1; tentatively, D is TRBD1 (6 bases). This CDR3 spans 13 amino acids. V gave up 3 bases and J gave up 4 bases, with 10 bases separating them. The germline CDR1 and CDR2 sequences are SGDLS and YYNGEE. This CDR3 is CASSAQGTTEAFF. As DNA, the CDR3 is TGTGCCAGCAGCGCACAGGGTACCACTGAAGCTTTCTTT. Full variable domain (rest looked up from reference TRBV9 and TRBJ1-1): DSGVTQTPKHLITATGQRVTLRCSPRSGDLSVYWYQQSLDQGLQFLIQYYNGEERAKGNILERFSAQQFPDLHSELNLSSLELGDSALYFCASSAQGTTEAFFGQGTRLTVV.

The chain is built from TRBV1 and TRBJ2-5; the table's D gene call, TRBD2, was not cross checked with the DNA. TRBV1 is labeled a pseudogene. The CDR3 spans 15 residues. The CDR3 bases are TGCACCAGCAGCCGGGAAGCGGGGAGGGGAGAGACCCAGTACTTC. This sequence encodes CTSSREAGRGETQYF.

This clone was observed a single time. The chain joins TRBV10-2 to TRBJ2-2; D may be TRBD1 (6 bases). Between the trimmed V and J ends, which lost 0 bases and 3 bases, there was a span of 8 bases. Germline CDR1 and CDR2: WSHSY and SAAADI. The CDR3 runs 15 residues. CDR3 nucleotides: TGCGCCAGCAGTGAGTCAGGGGGAGACACCGGGGAGCTGTTTTTT. Amino acids: CASSESGGDTGELFF.

DNA for the CDR3: TGCAGCGTGGAGGGCGGTGAGACCCAGTACTTC. Residues: CSVEGGETQYF. V is TRBV29-1 and J is TRBJ2-5; perhaps TRBD2 as D (6 bases). CDR1 SQVTM and CDR2 ANQGSEA come from the germline V gene. The V and J ends lost 6 bases and 5 bases respectively, with 10 bases between them. The CDR3 sequence is 11 residues long. Full variable domain (rest looked up from reference TRBV29-1 and TRBJ2-5): SAVISQKPSRDICQRGTSLTIQCQVDSQVTMMFWYRQQPGQSLTLIATANQGSEATYESGFVIDKFPISRPNLTFSTLTVSNMSPEDSSIYLCSVEGGETQYFGPGTRLLVL.

This clone was seen once. The chain recombines TRBV25-1 with TRBJ1-2; D call uncertain. V gave up 2 bases and J gave up 4 bases, with 8 bases separating them. CDR3 length equals 13 residues. Germline V gene lookup returns CDR1 MGHDK and CDR2 SYGVNS. CDR3 DNA sequence: TGTGCCAGCAGTGAAGGGCAGATCTATGGCTACACCTTC. Translated: CASSEGQIYGYTF.

The rearrangement uses TRBV2 and TRBJ1-6; tentatively, D is TRBD1 (6 bases). Trimming removed 5 bases at V and 9 bases at J, with 20 bases between. The CDR3 runs to 16 residues. Germline V gene lookup returns CDR1 SNHLY and CDR2 FYNNEI. The CDR3 spells CASSSNRALGSSPLHF. CDR3 sequence (DNA): TGTGCCAGCAGTTCAAACAGGGCCCTGGGGAGTTCACCCCTCCACTTT.

The chain recombines TRBV12-3 or TRBV12-4 with TRBJ1-1; the D is unclear. The CDR3 is 12 amino acids. The V and J ends lost 6 bases and 6 bases respectively, with 11 bases between them. This CDR3 is CASRLEIAEAFF. CDR3 sequence (DNA): TGTGCCAGCAGATTGGAGATCGCTGAAGCTTTCTTT.

This rearrangement joins TRBV19 to TRBJ1-2; 9 bases map to TRBD1. V trimming: 5 bases; J trimming: 5 bases; junction bases outside the gene matches: 6. Germline V lookup: CDR1 LNHDA, CDR2 SQIVND (reference sequence). The CDR3 has 14 residues. CDR3 residues: CASSPRDRVYGYTF. The CDR3 DNA follows: TGTGCCAGTAGTCCCCGGGACAGGGTTTATGGCTACACCTTC.

This clone appeared a single time. This chain joins TRBV11-2 and TRBJ2-1; 7 bases are a match to TRBD2. V gave up 3 bases and J gave up 0 bases; unmatched junction bases: 5. From germline, CDR1 is SGHAT and CDR2 FQNNGV. This CDR3 is 16 amino acids long. CDR3 bases: TGTGCCAGCAGCTTCCGGGAGGTCGGCTCCTACAATGAGCAGTTCTTC. Its protein is CASSFREVGSYNEQFF.

V gene TRBV29-1 combines with J gene TRBJ2-2; a possible D gene is TRBD2 (6 bases). This CDR3 comprises 13 residues. CDR1 is SQVTM, CDR2 ANQGSEA, per germline. The V end was cut by 7 bases, the J end by 3 bases, with 12 bases between. This CDR3 reads CSGGTLDTGELFF. CDR3 sequence (DNA): TGCAGCGGCGGGACTCTCGACACCGGGGAGCTGTTTTTT.